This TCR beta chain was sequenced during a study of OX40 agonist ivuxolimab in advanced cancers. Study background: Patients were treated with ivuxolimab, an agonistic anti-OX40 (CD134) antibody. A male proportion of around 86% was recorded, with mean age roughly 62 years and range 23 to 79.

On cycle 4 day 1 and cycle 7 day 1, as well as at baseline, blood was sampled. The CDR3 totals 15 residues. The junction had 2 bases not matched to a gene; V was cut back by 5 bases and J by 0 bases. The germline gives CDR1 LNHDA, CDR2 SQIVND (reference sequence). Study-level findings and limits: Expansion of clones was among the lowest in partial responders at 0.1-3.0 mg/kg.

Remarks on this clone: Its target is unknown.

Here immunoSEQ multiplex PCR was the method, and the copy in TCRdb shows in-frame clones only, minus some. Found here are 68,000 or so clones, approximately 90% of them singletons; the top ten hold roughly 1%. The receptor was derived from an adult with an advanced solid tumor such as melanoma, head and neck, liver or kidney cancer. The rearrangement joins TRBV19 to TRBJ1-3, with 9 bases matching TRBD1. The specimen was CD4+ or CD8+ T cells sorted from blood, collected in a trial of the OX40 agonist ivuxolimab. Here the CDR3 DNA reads TGTGCCAGTAGTGTACAGGGGGCCTCTGGAAACACCATATATTTT. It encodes CASSVQGASGNTIYF.